The clone carrying this TCR beta chain showed up many times. Its antigen is not known. Single TCR cDNA molecules each had their own unique molecular identifier. MiXCR was run by TCRdb on the 5' RACE reads, yielding one entry per CDR3 protein. Among 8,500 to 10,000 distinct CDR3 sequences listed, 2.9% were seen once. These data are taken from a study of spatial heterogeneity in lung cancer. The time point here: sample taken at primary tumor resection. Sequencing of whole RNA from tumor, nontumor lung or frozen PBMC involved no sorting. Study-level points and caveats: Counts of expanded alpha and beta TCRs within tumors tracked the tumor nonsynonymous mutation count.

This CDR3 has 14 amino acids. This TCR derives from a male donor with early-stage non-small cell lung cancer. The V and J genes are TRBV21-1 and TRBJ2-1. TRBV21-1 is described as a pseudogene. The sequencing used lung tumor tissue, collected at surgery. CDR3 nucleotide sequence: TGTGCCAGCAGCAAACTCTGCTCCTACAATGAGCAGTTCTTC. Amino acids: CASSKLCSYNEQFF.